What follows describes a single T cell receptor (beta chain). Germline V gene lookup returns CDR1 SGDLS and CDR2 YYNGEE. The CDR3 extends over 17 amino acids. Germline trimming cut 3 bases from V and 8 bases from J; bases unmatched to any gene: 15. This specimen comes from a study of PD-1 blockade in mismatch repair-deficient tumors. Profiled with immunoSEQ multiplex PCR; TCRdb holds only in-frame clones, not every one. This table has tens of thousands of clones, approximately 88% appearing once. The starting material was peripheral blood, obtained 52 weeks after starting pembrolizumab. The receptor was isolated from an adult with mismatch repair-deficient cancer. This chain uses TRBV9 with TRBJ2-1; 9 nucleotides line up with TRBD2. DNA for the CDR3: TGTGCCAGCAGCGCACGGGGGGTAGCGGGAGTTTGGCATGAGCAGTTCTTC. Translation gives CASSARGVAGVWHEQFF. Looking up the rest from reference TRBV9 and TRBJ2-1 gives the full variable domain: DSGVTQTPKHLITATGQRVTLRCSPRSGDLSVYWYQQSLDQGLQFLIQYYNGEERAKGNILERFSAQQFPDLHSELNLSSLELGDSALYFCASSARGVAGVWHEQFFGPGTRLTVL.